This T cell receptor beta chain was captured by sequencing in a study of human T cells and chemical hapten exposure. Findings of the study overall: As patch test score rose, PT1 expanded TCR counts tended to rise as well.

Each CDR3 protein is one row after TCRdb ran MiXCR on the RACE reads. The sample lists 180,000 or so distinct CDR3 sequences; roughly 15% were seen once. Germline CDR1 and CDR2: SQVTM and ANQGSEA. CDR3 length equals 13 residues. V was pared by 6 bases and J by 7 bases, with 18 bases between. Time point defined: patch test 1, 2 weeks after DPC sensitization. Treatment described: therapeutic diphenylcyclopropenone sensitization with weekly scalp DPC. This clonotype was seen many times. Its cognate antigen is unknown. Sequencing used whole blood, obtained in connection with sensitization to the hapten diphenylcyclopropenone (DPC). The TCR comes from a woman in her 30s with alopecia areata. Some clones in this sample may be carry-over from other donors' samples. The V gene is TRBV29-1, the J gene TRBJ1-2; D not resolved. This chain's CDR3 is CSVATAPLLGYTF. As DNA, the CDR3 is TGCAGCGTGGCCACGGCACCGCTACTTGGCTACACCTTC.